One sample yielded the 30 T cell receptor beta chains listed below, sequenced in a study of OX40 agonist ivuxolimab in advanced cancers. This table comes from immunoSEQ multiplex PCR, and its TCRdb copy is limited to in-frame clones, with some not included. The profile shows just under 75,000 clones, roughly 92% of them singletons. The sample in question was CD4+ or CD8+ T cells sorted from blood, obtained in a trial of the OX40 agonist ivuxolimab. The origin of the receptors is an adult with an advanced solid tumor such as melanoma, head and neck, liver or kidney cancer.

The chain has TRBV27 and TRBJ2-7; 8 nucleotides line up with TRBD1. The germline V gene encodes CDR1 MNHEY and CDR2 SMNVEV (reference sequence). With V trimmed by 2 bases and J by 2 bases, 5 bases remained unmatched. The CDR3 runs 15 residues. The DNA for the CDR3 is TGTGCCAGCAGTTTAGCGACAGGGGACCCCTACGAGCAGTACTTC. It translates to CASSLATGDPYEQYF.

This chain joins TRBV2 and TRBJ1-2; D perhaps matches TRBD1 (6 bases). Germline loops: CDR1 SNHLY, CDR2 FYNNEI. This CDR3 spans 15 amino acids. Trimming stripped 4 bases from V and 2 bases from J, with 14 bases between. In DNA form, the CDR3 reads TGTGCCAGCAGTGCTTCGGGGGGCTCAAACTATGGCTACACCTTC. It codes for CASSASGGSNYGYTF.

The chain has TRBV7-8 and TRBJ1-3; unclear D gene. CDR1 is SGHVS and CDR2 is FQNEAQ in the germline V gene. The CDR3 runs 14 residues. The ends were cut back, 4 bases at V and 3 bases at J, with 10 bases in the middle. CDR3 bases: TGTGCCAGCAGCTCGGCAACGGGTGGAAACACCATATATTTT. It codes for CASSSATGGNTIYF.

The rearrangement joins TRBV28 to TRBJ2-7, with D unclear. This CDR3 has 15 residues. Germline V gives CDR1 MDHEN, CDR2 SYDVKM. V was shortened by 4 bases and J by 1 base, with 14 bases between the two germline ends. CDR3 residues: CASSSTGERSYEQYF. The CDR3 DNA follows: TGTGCCAGCAGTTCTACTGGAGAGAGGTCCTACGAGCAGTACTTC.

V usage is TRBV15 and J usage is TRBJ2-7; no clear D. The CDR3 length is 15 residues. Per the germline V gene, CDR1 is LNHNV and CDR2 is YYDKDF (reference sequence). The V gene lost 3 bases and the J gene lost 3 bases, with 15 bases spanning the gap. The CDR3 nucleotides are TGTGCCACCAGCAGGGCGATCCAGAACGGCTACGAGCAGTACTTC. Protein sequence: CATSRAIQNGYEQYF.

This clone was seen only once. The chain links TRBV2 to TRBJ2-7; D remains ambiguous. Trimming took 6 bases from V and 2 from J, leaving 8 bases between them. Germline CDR1 is SNHLY and CDR2 is FYNNEI. This CDR3 is 12 amino acids long. The CDR3 bases are TGTGCCAGCAGGGCAGCCGCCTACGAGCAGTACTTC. Translating it yields CASRAAAYEQYF.

This chain joins TRBV6-5 and TRBJ2-2, with D unclear. CDR3 size: 16 residues. Germline lookup yields CDR1 MNHEY and CDR2 SVGAGI. The V and J ends lost 2 bases and 4 bases respectively, with 14 bases between them. DNA for the CDR3: TGTGCCAGCAGTTACAGTGTAGCTTTGGGCACCGGGGAGCTGTTTTTT. This codes for CASSYSVALGTGELFF.

The genes are TRBV6-6 and TRBJ1-6; TRBD1 might be the D (5 bases). Per germline, CDR1 MNHNY and CDR2 SVGAGI (reference sequence). Trimming shortened V by 0 bases and J by 7 bases, and 10 bases separated the two germline ends. The CDR3 has 15 residues. The CDR3 nucleotides read TGTGCCAGCAGTTACTCGGGCCAGGGAAATTCACCCCTCCACTTT. Protein sequence: CASSYSGQGNSPLHF.

This chain connects TRBV9 to TRBJ1-1; D is uncertain. V was pared by 0 bases and J by 1 base, with 7 bases between. From germline, CDR1 is SGDLS and CDR2 YYNGEE. This CDR3 region has 14 residues. CDR3 nucleotides: TGTGCCAGCAGCGTAGTTCAGAGGAACACTGAAGCTTTCTTT. This codes for CASSVVQRNTEAFF.

This sequence joins TRBV10-3 and TRBJ2-2, with 9 bases that match TRBD1. V lost 1 base to trimming and J lost 4 bases; unmatched junction nucleotides: 1. This CDR3 comprises 15 residues. Germline V gene lookup returns CDR1 ENHRY and CDR2 SYGVKD. The CDR3 here is CAISEWTGVTGELFF. The CDR3 DNA sequence: TGTGCCATCAGTGAGTGGACAGGGGTCACCGGGGAGCTGTTTTTT.

V is TRBV10-3 and J is TRBJ2-3; TRBD2 matches at 7 bases. With 3 bases clipped from V and 5 bases from J, the junction kept 2 bases outside the gene matches. Looked up from germline, CDR1 is ENHRY and CDR2 is SYGVKD. The CDR3 consists of 13 residues. CDR3 in amino acids: CAISDGLGDTQYF. The CDR3 nucleotides read TGTGCCATCAGTGATGGACTAGGAGATACGCAGTATTTT.

The genes are TRBV10-3 and TRBJ2-7; D possibly matches TRBD1 or TRBD2 (5 bases each). Germline CDR1 and CDR2: ENHRY and SYGVKD. V lost 6 bases to trimming and J lost 0 bases, with 9 bases between them. The CDR3 is 13 residues long. CDR3 protein: CAISGDRSYEQYF. The DNA for the CDR3 is TGTGCCATCAGCGGGGACCGCTCCTACGAGCAGTACTTC.

This chain links TRBV27 with TRBJ2-7; D is possibly TRBD2 (6 bases). There are 19 residues in the CDR3. CDR1 and CDR2 (germline): MNHEY, SMNVEV (reference sequence). V shed 0 bases and J shed 6 bases, with 27 bases lying between them. DNA of the CDR3: TGTGCCAGCAGTTTATCCATAGTGATGGGGTCGAGCGGGCTTGGCGAGCAGTACTTC. Amino acids: CASSLSIVMGSSGLGEQYF.

The chain couples TRBV27 to TRBJ2-1; 15 positions match TRBD2. The CDR3 sequence is 19 residues long. V dropped 3 bases and J dropped 4; count of bases not matched to a gene: 10. Per germline, CDR1 MNHEY and CDR2 SMNVEV (reference sequence). The CDR3 sequence: CASSLNPGTSGRRYNEQFF. CDR3 nucleotide sequence: TGTGCCAGCAGTTTGAACCCCGGGACTAGCGGGAGGAGGTACAATGAGCAGTTCTTC.

This clone occurred once. The V and J genes are TRBV18 and TRBJ2-3; 7 nucleotides align to TRBD1. CDR3 length equals 14 residues. J gave up 1 base and V 3 bases, and 1 base lay outside the gene matches. Looked up from germline, CDR1 is KGHSH and CDR2 is LQKENI. CDR3: CASSPGQGTDTQYF. CDR3 bases: TGTGCCAGCTCACCCGGACAGGGCACAGATACGCAGTATTTT.

The gene calls are TRBV15 and TRBJ2-3; 12 bases line up with TRBD2. Looked up from germline, CDR1 is LNHNV and CDR2 is YYDKDF (reference sequence). After removal of 2 bases from V and 2 bases from J, the junction contained 2 bases not matched to a gene. The length of the CDR3 is 16 residues. CDR3 DNA sequence: TGTGCCACCAGCAGACGACTAGCGGGAGTCACAGATACGCAGTATTTT. This sequence encodes CATSRRLAGVTDTQYF.

The chain combines TRBV9 with TRBJ2-2; D uncertain. Deletions cut 1 base from V and 4 bases from J, with 5 bases between. The CDR3 has 13 amino acids. CDR1 SGDLS and CDR2 YYNGEE come from the germline V gene. In nucleotides, the CDR3 is TGTGCCAGCAGCGTATTTGTCACCGGGGAGCTGTTTTTT. It specifies CASSVFVTGELFF.

The rearrangement joins TRBV11-3 to TRBJ1-4, with D perhaps TRBD1 (5 bases). This CDR3 comprises 18 residues. Germline CDR1 SGHNT, CDR2 YENEEA. The V and J ends lost 2 bases and 2 bases respectively, with 18 bases between them. CDR3 sequence: CASSLPTTERSTNEKLFF. CDR3 nucleotide sequence: TGTGCCAGCAGCTTACCAACGACAGAGCGAAGTACTAATGAAAAACTGTTTTTT.

CDR3 residues: CASSLRTLNTEAFF. The DNA for the CDR3 is TGCGCCAGCAGCTTGCGCACCCTGAACACTGAAGCTTTCTTT. The chain uses TRBV5-1 and TRBJ1-1; D is uncertain. V was trimmed by 1 base and J by 0 bases, leaving 7 bases between them. The germline V gene has CDR1 SGHRS and CDR2 YFSETQ. The CDR3 runs to 14 residues. The full variable domain, in which reference TRBV5-1 and TRBJ1-1 provide the parts outside the CDR3, is KAGVTQTPRYLIKTRGQQVTLSCSPISGHRSVSWYQQTPGQGLQFLFEYFSETQRNKGNFPGRFSGRQFSNSRSEMNVSTLELGDSALYLCASSLRTLNTEAFFGQGTRLTVV.

The rearrangement uses TRBV2 and TRBJ1-5, with 8 bases lining up with TRBD1. Germline CDR1 SNHLY, CDR2 FYNNEI. This CDR3 is built from 15 residues. The junction had 9 bases not matched to a gene; V was cut back by 5 bases and J by 6 bases. Written as DNA, the CDR3 is TGTGCCAGCAGTTCCGACAGGGGAGGCGGTCAGCCCCAGCATTTT. Protein sequence: CASSSDRGGGQPQHF.

The chain combines TRBV4-1 with TRBJ2-7, with TRBD1 as a possible D gene (6 bases). The V gene's germline CDR1 is MGHRA and CDR2 YSYEKL. The CDR3 is 15 amino acids. Trimming left V 4 bases short and J 6 bases short, with 19 bases between. CDR3 amino acids: CASSREDRRFSEQYF. CDR3 sequence (DNA): TGCGCCAGCAGCCGTGAGGACAGACGGTTTTCCGAGCAGTACTTC.

The chain links TRBV10-3 to TRBJ2-1; D gene ambiguous. V gave up 3 bases and J gave up 6 bases, with 6 bases separating them. CDR3 length equals 12 residues. From germline, CDR1 is ENHRY and CDR2 SYGVKD. The CDR3 protein is CAISDGFNEQFF. The CDR3 coding sequence is TGTGCCATCAGTGATGGGTTCAATGAGCAGTTCTTC.

This sequence joins TRBV7-6 and TRBJ2-3; weak D call: TRBD1 (6 bases). Germline CDR1 is SGHVS and CDR2 is FNYEAQ. Trimming removed 5 bases at V and 1 base at J, with 13 bases between. The CDR3 contains 15 residues. The CDR3 sequence is CASSPQQGGTDTQYF. The CDR3 nucleotides read TGTGCCAGCAGCCCTCAACAGGGAGGCACAGATACGCAGTATTTT.

This clone was counted once. The V call is TRBV30, the J call TRBJ1-1; 7 positions match TRBD1. CDR3 length equals 13 residues. Per the germline V gene, CDR1 is GTSNPN and CDR2 is SVGIG (reference sequence). V lost 2 bases and J lost 3; bases outside the gene matches: 3. In nucleotides, the CDR3 is TGTGCCTGGAGTAGGGGGCCGGACACTGAAGCTTTCTTT. This translates into CAWSRGPDTEAFF. Looking up the rest from reference TRBV30 and TRBJ1-1 gives the full variable domain: SQTIHQWPATLVQPVGSPLSLECTVEGTSNPNLYWYRQAAGRGLQLLFYSVGIGQISSEVPQNLSASRPQDRQFILSSKKLLLSDSGFYLCAWSRGPDTEAFFGQGTRLTVV.

V and J are TRBV9 and TRBJ1-3, with TRBD1 matching over 7 bases. Per the germline V gene, CDR1 is SGDLS and CDR2 is YYNGEE. CDR3 length: 16 amino acids. Germline trimming cut 3 bases from V and 4 bases from J; bases unmatched to any gene: 10. The DNA for the CDR3 is TGTGCCAGCAGCGCTGTACACAGGGGATCCGGAAACACCATATATTTT. Translating gives CASSAVHRGSGNTIYF.

The V and J genes are TRBV6-1 and TRBJ2-1, with 10 bases matching TRBD1. This CDR3 comprises 15 residues. Germline loops: CDR1 MNHNS, CDR2 SASEGT. V was clipped by 2 bases and J by 5 bases; unmatched bases: 3. The CDR3 DNA reads TGTGCCAGCAGTGAACTGGGACAGGGGAACAATGAGCAGTTCTTC. Translated, it gives CASSELGQGNNEQFF.

The chain carries TRBV10-1 and TRBJ2-2; TRBD1 agrees at 7 bases. Germline CDR1 is WNHNN and CDR2 is SYGVQD (reference sequence). The CDR3 has 16 residues. V trimming: 1 base; J trimming: 5 bases; junction bases outside the gene matches: 7. The CDR3 coding sequence is TGCGCCAGCAGTGAGTTTGAGGGGGCGCGTACCGGGGAGCTGTTTTTT. This encodes CASSEFEGARTGELFF.

The chain employs TRBV29-1 and TRBJ1-3, with 8 positions matching TRBD1. The CDR3 contains 15 residues. Germline lookup yields CDR1 SQVTM and CDR2 ANQGSEA. J lost 4 bases, V lost 4 bases, and 9 bases had no gene match. The CDR3 DNA follows: TGCAGCGTTGTATTGGACAGGGTAACAGGAAACACCATATATTTT. This sequence encodes CSVVLDRVTGNTIYF.

V gene TRBV6-5 combines with J gene TRBJ2-1; 15 nucleotides agree with TRBD2. CDR3 size: 15 residues. Germline CDR1 and CDR2: MNHEY and SVGAGI. V gave up 2 bases and J gave up 10 bases; unmatched junction bases: 3. The CDR3 coding sequence is TGTGCCAGCAGTTACCCGGGACTAGCGGGAGGCGAGCAGTTCTTC. Its translation is CASSYPGLAGGEQFF.

The chain joins TRBV7-2 to TRBJ1-4, with D possibly matching TRBD1 (5 bases). Germline V CDR1 and CDR2: SGHTA, FQGNSA. The CDR3 is 16 amino acids. Trimming removed 3 bases from V and 4 bases from J, with 15 bases in between. The CDR3 region has the DNA TGTGCCAGCAGCTTTATGTCCGGGCAGGGTAATGAAAAACTGTTTTTT. Translated: CASSFMSGQGNEKLFF.